Each of the 31 T cell receptor beta chains below was sequenced from the same sample in a study of blood T cells in healthy people across ages. Using a J-beta primer mix together with a sample-barcoded 5' primer, a second PCR was run for roughly 6 to 12 cycles. TCRdb reprocessed the 5' RACE reads with MiXCR, giving one entry per CDR3 protein. The sample shows approximately 790,000 distinct CDR3 sequences, 62% of them seen only once. The sequenced sample consisted of blood. The origin of the receptors is a young man in good health.

DNA for the CDR3: TGTGCCAGCAGCCAAGTTGAGCGCCTGGGGTCCTACGAGCAGTACTTC. Residues: CASSQVERLGSYEQYF. V and J are TRBV7-8 and TRBJ2-7, with D hard to call. Germline V gene sequence: CDR1 SGHVS, CDR2 FQNEAQ. The V gene lost 5 bases and the J gene lost 1 base, with 18 bases spanning the gap. CDR3 length: 16 amino acids.

The chain recombines TRBV7-3 with TRBJ2-7, with D perhaps assigned TRBD1 or TRBD2 (5 bases each). Judging by the DNA end, TRBJ2-5 fits better; the J call may be wrong. The germline V gene encodes CDR1 SGHTA and CDR2 FQGTGA. The CDR3 covers 15 residues. CDR3 nucleotides: TGTGCCAGCAGCTTAAGGGGACCGGGTACAGAGACCCAGTACTTC. This translates into CASSLRGPGTETQYF.

To note about this clonotype: At one boundary the junction diverges from the germline segment, which might be a read error. The chain's CDR3 is CASRRAGELYYEQFF. The CDR3 nucleotides are TGTGCCAGCAGAAGGGCGGGAGAGCTCTACTATGAGCAGTTCTTC. This chain uses TRBV6-6 with TRBJ2-1; the match to TRBD2 covers 7 bases. Germline V gene lookup returns CDR1 MNHNY and CDR2 SVGAGI (reference sequence). This CDR3 contains 15 residues.

The chain combines TRBV28 with TRBJ2-3; D is perhaps TRBD2 (6 bases). The CDR3 runs to 15 residues. The ends were cut back, 4 bases at V and 2 bases at J, with 13 bases in the middle. Per germline, CDR1 MDHEN and CDR2 SYDVKM. The CDR3: CASSSGDRNTDTQYF. For the CDR3, the DNA is TGTGCCAGCAGTTCGGGGGACCGTAACACAGATACGCAGTATTTT.

The rearrangement uses TRBV11-2 and TRBJ2-1, with 10 bases that match TRBD1. Germline CDR1 SGHAT, CDR2 FQNNGV. The J segment lost 9 bases and the V segment lost 0 bases, leaving 14 bases of the junction unmatched. This CDR3 is 18 amino acids long. The CDR3 nucleotides are TGTGCCAGCAGCTTAGAATCAATCCCGGGACAGGGGATGGGTGAGCAGTTCTTC. It codes for CASSLESIPGQGMGEQFF.

V and J are TRBV10-3 and TRBJ1-2; a possible D gene is TRBD1 (6 bases). Germline V gives CDR1 ENHRY, CDR2 SYGVKD. Trimming took 11 bases from V and 4 from J, leaving 20 bases between them. This CDR3 region has 14 residues. Here the CDR3 reads CAALLEGHIYGYTF. The CDR3 DNA sequence: TGTGCCGCCCTCCTTGAGGGACATATCTATGGCTACACCTTC.

This clonotype was counted a few times. The V call is TRBV3-1, the J call TRBJ1-5, with 10 bases lining up with TRBD1. This CDR3 has 15 amino acids. Per germline, CDR1 LGHDT and CDR2 YNNKEL (reference sequence). V was clipped by 5 bases and J by 4 bases; unmatched bases: 5. CDR3 amino acids: CASSYGQGGNQPQHF. For the CDR3, the DNA is TGTGCCAGCAGCTACGGACAGGGGGGGAATCAGCCCCAGCATTTT.

This clonotype was observed a single time. The chain recombines TRBV5-1 with TRBJ2-3; 11 bases agree with TRBD2. Trimming cost V 3 bases and J 2 bases; bases outside gene matches: 5. This CDR3 spans 16 amino acids. CDR1 is SGHRS, CDR2 YFSETQ, per germline. DNA for the CDR3: TGCGCCAGCAGCTCCACTAGCGGGGGACTCACAGATACGCAGTATTTT. Translating it yields CASSSTSGGLTDTQYF.

This clonotype was observed once. This rearrangement joins TRBV29-1 to TRBJ2-3, with TRBD2 identical over 7 bases. J lost 0 bases, V lost 4 bases, and 1 base had no gene match. Germline CDR1 is SQVTM and CDR2 is ANQGSEA. The CDR3 totals 13 residues. The CDR3 reads CSVGEGSTDTQYF. For the CDR3, the DNA is TGCAGCGTTGGGGAGGGCAGCACAGATACGCAGTATTTT.

The V call is TRBV2, the J call TRBJ1-4; 9 nucleotides match TRBD1. The CDR3 has 15 residues. CDR1 is SNHLY and CDR2 is FYNNEI in the germline V gene. The trim removed 6 bases at V and 3 bases at J, leaving 5 bases unmatched. CDR3 in amino acids: CASRVQGAPNEKLFF. DNA of the CDR3: TGTGCCAGCAGAGTACAGGGGGCGCCTAATGAAAAACTGTTTTTT.

The V gene is TRBV7-2, the J gene TRBJ2-7, with 10 bases identical to TRBD1. V was pared by 3 bases and J by 5 bases, with 7 bases of the junction left unmatched. This CDR3 region has 15 residues. Germline loops: CDR1 SGHTA, CDR2 FQGNSA. The DNA of the CDR3 is TGTGCCAGCAGCTTTCCGGGACAGGGGAACCACGAGCAGTACTTC. Translating it yields CASSFPGQGNHEQYF.

Only one count was recorded for this clonotype. This chain joins TRBV4-1 and TRBJ2-1; 10 positions match TRBD2. J gave up 13 bases and V 4 bases, and 31 bases lay outside the gene matches. Per germline, CDR1 MGHRA and CDR2 YSYEKL. The CDR3 has 21 amino acids. The CDR3: CASSLPPAGAIAGGPYETQFF. The CDR3 coding sequence is TGCGCCAGCAGCCTTCCCCCTGCGGGGGCTATAGCGGGGGGACCGTACGAGACCCAGTTCTTC.

This chain uses TRBV6-5 with TRBJ2-1; 13 positions match TRBD2. The V gene's germline CDR1 is MNHEY and CDR2 SVGAGI. With V trimmed by 5 bases and J by 11 bases, 6 bases remained unmatched. The CDR3 is 14 residues long. The CDR3 region is CASSTGLAGAQQFF. DNA of the CDR3: TGTGCCAGCAGTACCGGACTAGCGGGGGCCCAGCAGTTCTTC.

The chain has TRBV7-9 and TRBJ2-4, with D possibly TRBD2 on 5 matching bases. The CDR3 spans 12 residues. The germline V gene has CDR1 SEHNR and CDR2 FQNEAQ (reference sequence). The V end lost 1 base, the J end lost 14 bases, and 12 bases lay between the germline ends. The CDR3 bases are TGTGCCAGCAGCTTAGGTTCGGAGGAAGAGTACTTC. Protein product: CASSLGSEEEYF. Full variable domain (outside the CDR3, taken from reference TRBV7-9 and TRBJ2-4): DTGVSQNPRHKITKRGQNVTFRCDPISEHNRLYWYRQTLGQGPEFLTYFQNEAQLEKSRLLSDRFSAERPKGSFSTLEIQRTEQGDSAMYLCASSLGSEEEYFGAGTRLSVL.

This chain connects TRBV20-1 to TRBJ2-1; 12 bases fit TRBD2. Germline V gene lookup returns CDR1 DFQATT and CDR2 SNEGSKA (reference sequence). The CDR3 covers 14 residues. With 7 bases clipped from V and 6 bases from J, the junction kept 7 bases outside the gene matches. The CDR3 region is CSVPTSGGGNEQFF. The CDR3 DNA follows: TGCAGTGTTCCGACTAGCGGGGGCGGCAATGAGCAGTTCTTC.

This clonotype was seen only a few times. The rearrangement joins TRBV6-5 to TRBJ2-7; no clear D gene. Germline values: CDR1 MNHEY, CDR2 SVGAGI. The CDR3 runs 15 residues. Trimming stripped 6 bases from V and 0 bases from J, with 15 bases between. CDR3 sequence reads: CASSPSAFISYEQYF. The CDR3 nucleotides read TGTGCCAGCAGCCCTTCAGCCTTCATCTCCTACGAGCAGTACTTC.

The V and J genes are TRBV20-1 and TRBJ2-5; D possibly matches TRBD1 or TRBD2 (5 bases each). The better agreement between TRBJ2-7 and the DNA end casts doubt on the J call. CDR1 and CDR2 from the germline V gene are DFQATT and SNEGSKA (reference sequence). This CDR3 has 17 amino acids. CDR3 residues: CSARGPPGQGGGYEQYF. CDR3 coding DNA: TGCAGTGCTAGAGGCCCACCGGGGCAGGGTGGAGGCTACGAGCAGTACTTC.

This chain connects TRBV7-9 to TRBJ2-3; D is uncertain. V was cut by 1 base and J by 9 bases, with 5 bases left in between. The germline gives CDR1 SEHNR, CDR2 FQNEAQ (reference sequence). The CDR3 runs to 11 residues. This chain's CDR3 is CASSLEYTQYF. CDR3 sequence (DNA): TGTGCCAGCAGCTTAGAGTACACGCAGTATTTT.

The V call is TRBV29-1, the J call TRBJ2-3; D gene ambiguous. CDR1 is SQVTM, CDR2 ANQGSEA, per germline. Trimming removed 7 bases at V and 0 bases at J, with 14 bases between. The CDR3 totals 14 residues. The CDR3 coding sequence is TGCAGCGCCCACCTACGGGTCAGCACAGATACGCAGTATTTT. This translates into CSAHLRVSTDTQYF.

The gene calls are TRBV7-2 and TRBJ2-5; 7 bases match TRBD1. The CDR3 runs to 13 residues. Per germline, CDR1 SGHTA and CDR2 FQGNSA. The V segment lost 5 bases and the J segment 7 bases; nucleotides outside the gene matches: 7. In DNA, the CDR3 is TGTGCCAGCAGCAACACAGGGGTAGGGACCCAGTACTTC. Translated: CASSNTGVGTQYF.

V is TRBV10-3 and J is TRBJ2-4; D may match TRBD1 or TRBD2 (5 bases each). The DNA end favors TRBJ2-7, so the J call may be wrong. The germline V gene encodes CDR1 ENHRY and CDR2 SYGVKD. The CDR3 runs 17 residues. Written as DNA, the CDR3 is TGTGCCATCAGTGAGTCGATGAGAGGGGTTAGGTCCTACGAGCAGTACTTC. Encoded protein: CAISESMRGVRSYEQYF.

The chain uses TRBV28 and TRBJ2-1; D is possibly TRBD2 (6 bases). V was shortened by 6 bases and J by 2 bases, with 14 bases between the two germline ends. Germline V gene lookup returns CDR1 MDHEN and CDR2 SYDVKM. The CDR3 runs 15 residues. The DNA of the CDR3 is TGTGCCAGCAGCGTAGCGGTCACCACCTACAATGAGCAGTTCTTC. Amino acids: CASSVAVTTYNEQFF.

The gene calls are TRBV6-1 and TRBJ1-1; a weak D match, TRBD1 (5 bases). The CDR3 spans 16 residues. With 2 bases removed from V and 1 base from J, the gap between germline ends came to 14 bases. The germline CDR1 and CDR2 sequences are MNHNS and SASEGT. The CDR3 sequence is CASSEFLFGANTEAFF. DNA of the CDR3: TGTGCCAGCAGTGAATTTCTGTTTGGGGCGAACACTGAAGCTTTCTTT.

This chain links TRBV3-1 with TRBJ2-4; D is unclear. The DNA end is a closer match to TRBJ2-7, so the J assignment may be wrong. Per germline, CDR1 LGHDT and CDR2 YNNKEL (reference sequence). The length of the CDR3 is 12 residues. The CDR3 region is CASSQEFGEQYF. CDR3 nucleotides: TGTGCCAGCAGCCAAGAGTTCGGCGAGCAGTACTTC.

There are a few counts of this clonotype. The chain combines TRBV4-3 with TRBJ2-1; D not resolved. V lost 5 bases to trimming and J lost 5 bases, with 10 bases between them. This CDR3 is built from 13 residues. Germline lookup yields CDR1 LGHNA and CDR2 YSLEER. The CDR3 region has the DNA TGCGCCAGCAGCTCCCACCCAAACAATGAGCAGTTCTTC. It is translated as CASSSHPNNEQFF.

Remarks on this clonotype: Because it lacks the conserved phenylalanine or tryptophan at the end, this CDR3 is likely a read error. The chain recombines TRBV7-9 with TRBJ2-4; no clear D. The CDR3 spans 14 residues. CDR1 is SEHNR, CDR2 FQNEAQ, per germline (reference sequence). Trimming stripped 6 bases from V and 0 bases from J, with 9 bases between. The CDR3 sequence is CASSPDSAKNIQYL. CDR3 in DNA: TGTGCCAGCAGTCCTGACTCAGCCAAAAACATTCAGTACCTC.

This clonotype has a count of ten or more. The genes are TRBV5-1 and TRBJ2-3, with D possibly TRBD2 on 6 matching bases. Germline-derived CDR1 and CDR2 are SGHRS and YFSETQ. The CDR3 consists of 13 residues. Trimming stripped 4 bases from V and 3 bases from J, with 9 bases between. CDR3 loop: CASSAAGTDTQYF. In nucleotides, the CDR3 is TGCGCCAGCAGCGCCGCGGGGACAGATACGCAGTATTTT.

V is TRBV9 and J is TRBJ2-3; possible D gene TRBD2, 5 bases. V was trimmed by 3 bases and J by 3 bases, leaving 11 bases between them. CDR3 length: 14 residues. CDR1 and CDR2 from the germline V gene are SGDLS and YYNGEE. CDR3 nucleotide sequence: TGTGCCAGCAGCGCGGAGGTAATAACAGATACGCAGTATTTT. Amino acid sequence: CASSAEVITDTQYF.

This clonotype was observed a handful of times. This chain joins TRBV5-6 and TRBJ2-3, with TRBD2 matching 14 bases. This CDR3 contains 17 residues. Trimming removed 4 bases from V and 0 bases from J; junction bases left unmatched: 4. Germline-derived CDR1 and CDR2 are SGHDT and YYEEEE. DNA of the CDR3: TGTGCCAGCAGCAGGACTAGCGGGGGGACCAGCACAGATACGCAGTATTTT. Amino acid sequence: CASSRTSGGTSTDTQYF.

CDR3 protein: CASSLDPSGKETQYF. The CDR3 nucleotides read TGCGCCAGCAGCTTGGATCCTAGCGGGAAAGAGACCCAGTACTTC. The gene calls are TRBV5-1 and TRBJ2-5; 9 positions agree with TRBD2. Trimming removed 0 bases from V and 3 bases from J; junction bases left unmatched: 3. Per the germline V gene, CDR1 is SGHRS and CDR2 is YFSETQ. This CDR3 has 15 amino acids.

The chain recombines TRBV12-3 or TRBV12-4 with TRBJ1-5; no reliable D call. V was clipped by 3 bases and J by 14 bases, with 11 bases between them. The CDR3 has 11 residues. CDR3 protein: CASSLGGKEHF. CDR3 coding DNA: TGTGCCAGCAGTTTGGGCGGGAAAGAGCATTTT.